The 30 T cell receptor beta chains listed next were all sequenced from one sample in a study of blood T cells in healthy people across ages. Combining a sample-barcoded 5' primer with a J-beta primer mix, a second PCR ran for roughly 6 to 12 cycles. TCRdb redid the calling of the 5' RACE reads with MiXCR, one entry per CDR3 protein. The data show 1.4 million or so distinct CDR3 sequences, roughly two fifths seen once. The sequenced sample was blood. Receptors originate from a woman between 18 and 29 years old in good health.

The chain couples TRBV7-2 to TRBJ2-3, with TRBD2 identical over 7 bases. Germline V lookup: CDR1 SGHTA, CDR2 FQGNSA. CDR3 length equals 14 residues. J lost 4 bases, V lost 2 bases, and 3 bases had no gene match. The chain's CDR3 is CASSLRDYPDTQYF. The CDR3 region has the DNA TGTGCCAGCAGCTTAAGGGACTACCCAGATACGCAGTATTTT. The full variable domain, completed using reference TRBV7-2 and TRBJ2-3, is GAGVSQSPSNKVTEKGKDVELRCDPISGHTALYWYRQSLGQGLEFLIYFQGNSAPDKSGLPSDRFSAERTGGSVSTLTIQRTQQEDSAVYLCASSLRDYPDTQYFGPGTRLTVL.

A single count supports this clonotype. CDR3 nucleotide sequence: TGCGCCAGCAGCTTGGTAAAGGGCACAGATACGCAGTATTTT. This codes for CASSLVKGTDTQYF. V usage is TRBV5-1 and J usage is TRBJ2-3; D gene unclear. Trimming took 0 bases from V and 1 from J, leaving 6 bases between them. This CDR3 comprises 14 residues. Germline V gives CDR1 SGHRS, CDR2 YFSETQ.

The CDR3 spells CASRAGGGNIQYF. CDR3 DNA: TGTGCCAGCAGGGCTGGGGGGGGAAACATTCAGTACTTC. The chain carries TRBV6-5 and TRBJ2-4; TRBD2 agrees at 7 bases. This CDR3 is built from 13 residues. V dropped 6 bases and J dropped 6; count of bases not matched to a gene: 5. Germline lookup yields CDR1 MNHEY and CDR2 SVGAGI.

The CDR3, as DNA: TGTGCCAGTAGGGACGGCCACCAAGAGACCCAGTACTTC. As protein: CASRDGHQETQYF. The chain carries TRBV5-4 and TRBJ2-5; either TRBD1 or TRBD2 may supply D (5 bases each). Trimming left V 8 bases short and J 0 bases short, with 11 bases between. Germline assignment: CDR1 SGHNT and CDR2 YYREEE (reference sequence). The length of the CDR3 is 13 residues.

This chain connects TRBV5-8 to TRBJ2-3; D unclear. The CDR3 is 13 residues long. CDR1 is SGHTS, CDR2 YDEGEE, per germline. The V end was cut by 10 bases, the J end by 1 base, with 13 bases between. As DNA, the CDR3 is TGTGCCGGCTTACCTCGGGGCACAGATACGCAGTATTTT. It specifies CAGLPRGTDTQYF.

This clonotype was seen more than once but under ten times. V and J are TRBV7-9 and TRBJ1-1, with a tentative D call TRBD1 (5 bases). V was trimmed by 5 bases and J by 1 base, leaving 11 bases between them. CDR3 length: 14 amino acids. Per germline, CDR1 SEHNR and CDR2 FQNEAQ (reference sequence). This CDR3 reads CASSQKTGNTEAFF. The DNA of the CDR3 is TGTGCCAGCAGCCAGAAAACAGGGAACACTGAAGCTTTCTTT.

The rearrangement joins TRBV20-1 to TRBJ1-5, with D perhaps matching TRBD1 (6 bases). Germline V gene data show CDR1 as DFQATT and CDR2 as SNEGSKA (reference sequence). The CDR3 contains 13 residues. V lost 2 bases and J 4 bases, leaving 9 bases between the germline ends. The CDR3, as DNA: TGCAGTGCTAGAAGCACAGGGAATCAGCCCCAGCATTTT. This translates into CSARSTGNQPQHF.

This clonotype came up a few times. The chain links TRBV7-3 to TRBJ2-5; TRBD2 aligns across 13 bases. V shed 4 bases, J shed 5 bases, and the junction held 4 bases outside the gene matches. The V gene's germline CDR1 is SGHTA and CDR2 FQGTGA. The CDR3 runs to 15 residues. CDR3 coding DNA: TGTGCCAGCAGCTATGGACTAGCGGGAGTGGAGACCCAGTACTTC. Its protein product is CASSYGLAGVETQYF.

This clonotype was seen a handful of times. The chain recombines TRBV4-3 with TRBJ2-1; TRBD2 is a possible D gene (5 bases). V dropped 3 bases and J dropped 6 bases, with 9 bases sitting between them. Germline V gene lookup returns CDR1 LGHNA and CDR2 YSLEER. The CDR3 consists of 13 residues. This chain's CDR3 is CASSHVGSNEQFF. CDR3 DNA: TGCGCCAGCAGCCATGTGGGGAGCAATGAGCAGTTCTTC.

In its sample, this clonotype was seen a few times. The chain is built from TRBV29-1 and TRBJ1-2; D gene ambiguous. CDR3 length: 12 residues. With 2 bases removed from V and 7 bases from J, the gap between germline ends came to 11 bases. Germline CDR1 is SQVTM and CDR2 is ANQGSEA. The CDR3 region is CSVESGNLGYTF. CDR3 DNA sequence: TGCAGCGTTGAATCGGGGAATCTTGGCTACACCTTC.

This clonotype was seen a handful of times. The V call is TRBV6-1, the J call TRBJ2-1, with TRBD1 matching over 9 bases. Germline CDR1 and CDR2: MNHNS and SASEGT. J was trimmed by 8 bases and V by 5 bases; bases with no gene match: 13. The CDR3 covers 16 residues. In nucleotides, the CDR3 is TGTGCCAGCAGTCTAAGAGGGGACAGGGTAATCGATGAGCAGTTCTTC. Protein sequence: CASSLRGDRVIDEQFF.

V gene TRBV21-1 combines with J gene TRBJ2-2; TRBD2, the table's D call, lacks a check against the DNA. TRBV21-1 is a documented pseudogene. There are 18 residues in the CDR3. CDR3 sequence (DNA): TGTGCCAGCAGCAAAGCGTCCCAGAGGAGGGTCGCTGAGGGGGAGCTGTTTTTT. Its protein product is CASSKASQRRVAEGELFF.

This sequence joins TRBV6-6 and TRBJ2-7; the match to TRBD1 covers 7 bases. The J call may be incorrect, as the DNA end agrees better with TRBJ2-5. This CDR3 has 14 amino acids. CDR1 and CDR2 (germline): MNHNY, SVGAGI (reference sequence). The CDR3 bases are TGTGCCAGCAGTTACGATACAGGGGTCGAGACCCAGTACTTC. Encoded protein: CASSYDTGVETQYF.

This clonotype has a count of ten or more. The chain has TRBV9 and TRBJ1-2, with D unclear. From germline, CDR1 is SGDLS and CDR2 YYNGEE. Deletions cut 0 bases from V and 6 bases from J, with 6 bases between. The CDR3 runs 12 residues. The CDR3 is CASSVVPNGYTF. The CDR3 DNA follows: TGTGCCAGCAGCGTAGTGCCCAATGGCTACACCTTC.

CDR3 amino acids: CSAEGPFQETQYF. CDR3 sequence (DNA): TGCAGTGCTGAAGGGCCTTTCCAAGAGACCCAGTACTTC. J is TRBJ2-5 and V is TRBV20-1; D not certain. Trimming left V 5 bases short and J 1 base short, with 11 bases between. Germline CDR1 is DFQATT and CDR2 is SNEGSKA (reference sequence). The CDR3 consists of 13 residues.

This clonotype showed up just a few times. The rearrangement links TRBV12-3 or TRBV12-4 to TRBJ1-1, with D uncertain. Deletions cut 5 bases from V and 3 bases from J, with 7 bases between. This CDR3 spans 12 amino acids. CDR3: CASSGEYTEAFF. Written as DNA, the CDR3 is TGTGCCAGCAGTGGGGAGTACACTGAAGCTTTCTTT.

V usage is TRBV6-6 and J usage is TRBJ2-5; perhaps TRBD2 as D (5 bases). V was shortened by 6 bases and J by 2 bases, with 13 bases between the two germline ends. Per germline, CDR1 MNHNY and CDR2 SVGAGI (reference sequence). The length of the CDR3 is 14 residues. The CDR3 loop is CASSAGIQQETQYF. In DNA form, the CDR3 reads TGTGCCAGCAGCGCCGGGATCCAACAAGAGACCCAGTACTTC.

This rearrangement joins TRBV7-2 to TRBJ1-1; D unresolved. CDR3 length: 12 amino acids. V dropped 5 bases and J dropped 11 bases, with 15 bases sitting between them. Per the germline V gene, CDR1 is SGHTA and CDR2 is FQGNSA. The CDR3 here is CASSPSMGKAFF. Written as DNA, the CDR3 is TGTGCCAGCAGCCCATCGATGGGAAAGGCTTTCTTT.

This clonotype was found a few times. The genes are TRBV27 and TRBJ2-1, with 8 bases aligning to TRBD1. Trimming took 5 bases from V and 1 from J; bases not matched to a gene: 7. The CDR3 is 16 amino acids. Germline lookup yields CDR1 MNHEY and CDR2 SMNVEV (reference sequence). The CDR3: CASSTRGRRSYNEQFF. The CDR3 DNA is TGTGCCAGCAGTACCAGGGGGCGGAGGTCCTACAATGAGCAGTTCTTC.

The chain joins TRBV11-2 to TRBJ2-5; 7 bases fit TRBD1. Germline values: CDR1 SGHAT, CDR2 FQNNGV. The CDR3 spans 14 residues. The ends lost 2 bases at V and 11 bases at J; junction bases unmatched: 11. The CDR3 DNA follows: TGTGCCAGCAGCTTACAGGGGGTAGGCGATGAGCAGTACTTC. Translated: CASSLQGVGDEQYF.

This clonotype has more than one count but fewer than ten. V and J are TRBV20-1 and TRBJ2-3; D not resolved. The germline gives CDR1 DFQATT, CDR2 SNEGSKA (reference sequence). V shed 1 base and J shed 4 bases, with 12 bases lying between them. The CDR3 runs 14 residues. The CDR3 loop is CSARGYRASDTQYF. The CDR3 DNA reads as TGCAGTGCTAGAGGATATCGAGCCTCAGATACGCAGTATTTT.

This clonotype was seen more than once but under ten times. The rearrangement uses TRBV14 and TRBJ2-5, with 10 bases lining up with TRBD2. Germline loops: CDR1 SGHDN, CDR2 FVKESK. V was clipped by 6 bases and J by 11 bases; unmatched bases: 9. The length of the CDR3 is 13 residues. CDR3 coding DNA: TGTGCCAGCAGAGCACTAGCGGGACTTAAACAGTACTTC. Its protein product is CASRALAGLKQYF.

This clonotype was seen only a few times. The chain combines TRBV7-9 with TRBJ2-3, with TRBD2 as a possible D gene (6 bases). V was cut by 5 bases and J by 4 bases, with 16 bases left in between. This CDR3 comprises 15 residues. In germline, CDR1 is SEHNR, CDR2 FQNEAQ (reference sequence). The CDR3 DNA sequence: TGTGCCAGCAGCCGGACGGACGGGGGAGCAGATACGCAGTATTTT. Residues: CASSRTDGGADTQYF.

The chain employs TRBV25-1 and TRBJ1-2; D ambiguous. Germline V gives CDR1 MGHDK, CDR2 SYGVNS. This CDR3 has 14 residues. The V end lost 3 bases, the J end lost 6 bases, and 14 bases lay between the germline ends. This CDR3 reads CASSERSWGDGYTF. DNA for the CDR3: TGTGCCAGCAGTGAGCGATCGTGGGGAGATGGCTACACCTTC.

V is TRBV20-1 and J is TRBJ2-7; TRBD2 is a possible D gene (6 bases). From germline, CDR1 is DFQATT and CDR2 SNEGSKA (reference sequence). The CDR3 spans 14 residues. V was cut by 0 bases and J by 0 bases, with 9 bases left in between. CDR3 bases: TGCAGTGCTAGAGAGGTAGCGGACTCCTACGAGCAGTACTTC. As protein: CSAREVADSYEQYF.

This chain uses TRBV25-1 with TRBJ2-7; a possible D gene is TRBD2 (7 bases). The V end was cut by 3 bases, the J end by 0 bases, with 15 bases between. There are 16 residues in the CDR3. CDR1 is MGHDK, CDR2 SYGVNS, per germline. CDR3 sequence (DNA): TGTGCCAGCAGTGATGAGAGAGGGGGGGCCTCCTACGAGCAGTACTTC. Translating gives CASSDERGGASYEQYF.

The chain links TRBV29-1 to TRBJ1-2, with 7 bases lining up with TRBD1. Germline V gives CDR1 SQVTM, CDR2 ANQGSEA. The CDR3 runs to 15 residues. V lost 0 bases, J lost 4 bases, and 8 bases stayed unmatched. The CDR3 nucleotides are TGCAGCGTTGAAGATGGAGGGGGCCAGGGCTATGGCTACACCTTC. Protein product: CSVEDGGGQGYGYTF. The full variable domain, rest sourced from reference TRBV29-1 and TRBJ1-2, is SAVISQKPSRDICQRGTSLTIQCQVDSQVTMMFWYRQQPGQSLTLIATANQGSEATYESGFVIDKFPISRPNLTFSTLTVSNMSPEDSSIYLCSVEDGGGQGYGYTFGSGTRLTVV.

This chain uses TRBV11-2 with TRBJ2-7; no definite D call. Germline CDR1 is SGHAT and CDR2 is FQNNGV. The CDR3 consists of 13 residues. Trimming took off 4 bases at V and 3 bases at J, with 10 bases between the two ends. This CDR3 is CASSSASFYEQYF. The CDR3 region has the DNA TGTGCCAGCAGCTCAGCGTCGTTCTACGAGCAGTACTTC.

The rearrangement uses TRBV28 and TRBJ2-3; the D is unclear. The V end was cut by 0 bases, the J end by 2 bases, with 9 bases between. The germline CDR1 and CDR2 sequences are MDHEN and SYDVKM. There are 15 residues in the CDR3. CDR3 bases: TGTGCCAGCAGTTTATGGGGCGCGAACACAGATACGCAGTATTTT. Its protein is CASSLWGANTDTQYF.

CDR3 protein: CASSPGAAGVFTDTQYF. The CDR3 nucleotides read TGTGCCAGCAGCCCGGGCGCAGCGGGAGTATTCACAGATACGCAGTATTTT. The J gene is TRBJ2-3, the V gene TRBV11-3; 8 bases match TRBD2. The V and J ends lost 5 bases and 2 bases, in that order; junction bases with no gene match: 12. CDR3 size: 17 residues. The V gene's germline CDR1 is SGHNT and CDR2 YENEEA.